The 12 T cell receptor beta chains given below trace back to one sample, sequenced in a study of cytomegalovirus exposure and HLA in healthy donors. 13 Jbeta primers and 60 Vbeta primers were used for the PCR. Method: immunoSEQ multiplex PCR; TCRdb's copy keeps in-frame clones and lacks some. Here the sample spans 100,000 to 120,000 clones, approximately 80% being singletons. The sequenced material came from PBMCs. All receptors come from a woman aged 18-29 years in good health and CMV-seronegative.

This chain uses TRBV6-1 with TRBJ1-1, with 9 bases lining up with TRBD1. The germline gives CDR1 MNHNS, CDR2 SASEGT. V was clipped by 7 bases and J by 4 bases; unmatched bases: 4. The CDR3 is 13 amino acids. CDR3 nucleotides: TGTGCCAGCACCCCGACAGGGGGCACTGAAGCTTTCTTT. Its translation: CASTPTGGTEAFF.

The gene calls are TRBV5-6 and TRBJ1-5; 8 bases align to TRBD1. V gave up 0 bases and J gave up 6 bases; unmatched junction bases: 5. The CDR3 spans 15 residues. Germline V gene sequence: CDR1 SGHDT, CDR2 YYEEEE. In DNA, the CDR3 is TGTGCCAGCAGCTTGGCCGGGACAGGTGGTCAGCCCCAGCATTTT. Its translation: CASSLAGTGGQPQHF. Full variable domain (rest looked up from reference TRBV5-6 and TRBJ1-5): DAGVTQSPTHLIKTRGQQVTLRCSPKSGHDTVSWYQQALGQGPQFIFQYYEEEERQRGNFPDRFSGHQFPNYSSELNVNALLLGDSALYLCASSLAGTGGQPQHFGDGTRLSIL.

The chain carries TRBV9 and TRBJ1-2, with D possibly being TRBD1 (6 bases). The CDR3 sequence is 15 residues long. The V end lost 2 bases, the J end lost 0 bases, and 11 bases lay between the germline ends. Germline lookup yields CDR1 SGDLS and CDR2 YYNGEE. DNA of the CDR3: TGTGCCAGCAGCGTCACAACAGGGTCTAACTATGGCTACACCTTC. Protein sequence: CASSVTTGSNYGYTF.

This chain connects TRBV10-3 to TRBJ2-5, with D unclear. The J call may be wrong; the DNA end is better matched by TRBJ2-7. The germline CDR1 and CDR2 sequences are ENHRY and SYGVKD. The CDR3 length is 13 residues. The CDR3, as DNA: TGTGCCATCAGTGAGCTACCCCACTACGAGCAGTACTTC. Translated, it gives CAISELPHYEQYF.

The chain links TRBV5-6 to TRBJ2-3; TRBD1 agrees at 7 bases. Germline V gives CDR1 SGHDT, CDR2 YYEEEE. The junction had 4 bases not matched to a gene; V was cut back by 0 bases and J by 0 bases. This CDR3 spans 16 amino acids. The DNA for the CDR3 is TGTGCCAGCAGCTTGGCCGGGACAGCTAGCACAGATACGCAGTATTTT. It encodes CASSLAGTASTDTQYF.

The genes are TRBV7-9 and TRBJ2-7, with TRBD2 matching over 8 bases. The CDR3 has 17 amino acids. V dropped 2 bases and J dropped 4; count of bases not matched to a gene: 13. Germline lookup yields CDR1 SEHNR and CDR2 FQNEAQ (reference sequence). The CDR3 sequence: CASSLIIGAGVQYEQYF. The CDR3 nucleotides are TGTGCCAGCAGCTTAATAATCGGAGCGGGAGTGCAGTACGAGCAGTACTTC.

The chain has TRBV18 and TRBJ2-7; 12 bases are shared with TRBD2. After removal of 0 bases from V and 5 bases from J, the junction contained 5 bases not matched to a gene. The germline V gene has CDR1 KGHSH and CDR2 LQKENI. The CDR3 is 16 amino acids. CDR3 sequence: CASSPPGLAGGNEQYF. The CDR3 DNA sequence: TGTGCCAGCTCACCACCTGGTCTAGCGGGAGGGAACGAGCAGTACTTC. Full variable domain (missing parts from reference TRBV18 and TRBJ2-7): NAGVMQNPRHLVRRRGQEARLRCSPMKGHSHVYWYRQLPEEGLKFMVYLQKENIIDESGMPKERFSAEFPKEGPSILRIQQVVRGDSAAYFCASSPPGLAGGNEQYFGPGTRLTVT.

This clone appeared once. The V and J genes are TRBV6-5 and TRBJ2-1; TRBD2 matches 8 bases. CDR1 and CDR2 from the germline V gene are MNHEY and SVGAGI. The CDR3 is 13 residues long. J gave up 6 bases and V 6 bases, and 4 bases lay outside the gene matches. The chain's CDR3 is CASSGLAPNEQFF. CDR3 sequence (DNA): TGTGCCAGCAGCGGACTAGCCCCCAATGAGCAGTTCTTC.

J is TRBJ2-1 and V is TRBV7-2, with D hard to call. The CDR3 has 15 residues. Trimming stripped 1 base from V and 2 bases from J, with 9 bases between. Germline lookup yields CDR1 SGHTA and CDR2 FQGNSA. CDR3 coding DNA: TGTGCCAGCAGCTTAGTCACGTCAGCCTACAATGAGCAGTTCTTC. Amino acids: CASSLVTSAYNEQFF.

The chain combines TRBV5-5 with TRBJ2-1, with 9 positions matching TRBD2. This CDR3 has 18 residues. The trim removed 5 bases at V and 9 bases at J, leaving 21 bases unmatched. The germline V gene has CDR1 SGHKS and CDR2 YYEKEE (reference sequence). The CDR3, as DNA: TGTGCCAGCAGGCCATCCGTGATCCTAGCGGGAAAACATAGTGAGCAGTTCTTC. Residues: CASRPSVILAGKHSEQFF.

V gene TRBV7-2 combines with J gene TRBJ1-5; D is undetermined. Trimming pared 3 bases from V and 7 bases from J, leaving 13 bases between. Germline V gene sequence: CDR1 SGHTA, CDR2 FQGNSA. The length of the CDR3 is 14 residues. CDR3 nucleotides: TGTGCCAGCAGCTTTTGGGGAGAGAAGCAGCCCCAGCATTTT. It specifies CASSFWGEKQPQHF.

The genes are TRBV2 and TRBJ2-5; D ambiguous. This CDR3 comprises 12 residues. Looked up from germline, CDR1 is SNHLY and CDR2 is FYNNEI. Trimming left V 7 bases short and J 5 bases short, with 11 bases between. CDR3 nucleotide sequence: TGTGCCAGCAAAGAACTGTGGGAGACCCAGTACTTC. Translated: CASKELWETQYF. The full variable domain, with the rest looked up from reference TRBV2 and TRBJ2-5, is EPEVTQTPSHQVTQMGQEVILRCVPISNHLYFYWYRQILGQKVEFLVSFYNNEISEKSEIFDDQFSVERPDGSNFTLKIRSTKLEDSAMYFCASKELWETQYFGPGTRLLVL.